This TCR beta chain derives from a study of Ad26.COV2.S vaccination and SARS-CoV-2 variants. Points from the study as a whole: Possibly, TCR breadth and depth analyses underestimated total T cell responses. People who got the vaccine or the placebo had similar non-spike TCR breadth.

The data were produced by immunoSEQ multiplex PCR, yet TCRdb's version contains in-frame clones alone and is incomplete. The table shows hundreds of thousands of clones, with approximately 88% occurring only once. Of note for this clone: Its target is unknown.

CDR3 length: 14 amino acids. Germline V lookup: CDR1 MNHEY, CDR2 SVGEGT. The V and J ends lost 5 bases and 8 bases respectively, with 18 bases between them. Treatment given: 19 received Ad26.COV2.S at low or high dose, single or two shots; about 5 received placebo; per-sample allocation not given. Day 63 following the first vaccine or placebo injection was when the samples were taken. Sample: peripheral blood, taken in a trial of Ad26.COV2.S vaccine versus placebo. The chain has TRBV6-2 or TRBV6-3 and TRBJ1-2; a possible D gene is TRBD1 (5 bases). The receptor was isolated from a person aged 18-65 years who received the Ad26.COV2.S COVID-19 vaccine or a placebo. The CDR3 sequence is CASSPSGAQGGYTF. CDR3 nucleotide sequence: TGTGCCAGCAGTCCATCCGGGGCGCAGGGAGGCTACACCTTC.